These T cell receptor beta chains were read from a single sample in a study of regulatory T cells in long-lasting Graves disease. TCRdb passed the multiplex PCR reads through MiXCR, listing each CDR3 protein once. The profile covers some 450,000 distinct CDR3 sequences, with 16% appearing a single time and roughly 10% taken by the ten largest. The same data also contributed to another study, on T cells in Graves' hyperthyroidism and ophthalmopathy.

Sequencing used peripheral blood mononuclear cells (PBMCs), obtained at new diagnosis, from a patient treated with antithyroid drugs. The receptors derive from a woman between 25 and 40 years old with Graves disease. The CDR3 runs from the conserved cysteine through the conserved F or W. Each record gives: D gene, V gene, J gene, clone size, CDR3 protein, CDR3 DNA. The D gene is left open where the match is weak. Where a row states a size, it is once, few, many or the class of an expanded clone; other rows omit it.

TRBD2	TRBV24-1	TRBJ2-1	many	CATSGLAGAGVTYNEQFF	TGTGCCACCAGTGGGCTAGCGGGAGCCGGTGTGACCTACAATGAGCAGTTCTTC
NA	TRBV19	TRBJ2-1	NA	CASSMSGPNEQFF	TGTGCCAGTAGTATGAGTGGGCCTAATGAGCAGTTCTTC
NA	TRBV12-3/TRBV12-4	TRBJ1-5	many	CASSFSGRDRSHQPQHF	TGTGCCAGCAGTTTTTCCGGTCGGGACCGAAGTCATCAGCCCCAGCATTTT
NA	TRBV12-3/TRBV12-4	TRBJ2-7	many	CASSFGRDRTYEQYF	TGTGCCAGCAGCTTCGGGCGGGATCGGACCTACGAGCAGTACTTC
NA	TRBV15	TRBJ1-6	many	CATSRVGSPLHF	TGTGCCACCAGCAGAGTAGGGTCACCCCTCCACTTT
NA	TRBV11-2	TRBJ2-2	NA	CASSLATRLFTGELFF	TGTGCCAGCAGCTTAGCAACCAGACTCTTCACCGGGGAGCTGTTTTTT
NA	TRBV20-1	TRBJ2-1	many	CSAGGVVGNNEQFF	TGCAGTGCTGGCGGGGTGGTGGGCAACAATGAGCAGTTCTTC
NA	TRBV6-2/TRBV6-3	TRBJ2-7	many	CASEKGGDTPYEQYF	TGTGCCAGCGAGAAGGGGGGGGACACACCCTACGAGCAGTACTTC
NA	TRBV6-2/TRBV6-3	TRBJ2-1	few	CASSEPALSEQSF	TGTGCCAGCAGTGAACCTGCCCTGTCTGAGCAGTCCTTC
NA	TRBV29-1	TRBJ1-5	NA	CSVDLPGTGYNQPQHF	TGCAGCGTTGATTTACCGGGGACGGGATACAATCAGCCCCAGCATTTT
NA	TRBV24-1	TRBJ2-2	NA	CATSDLRDGFGELFF	TGTGCCACCAGTGATTTGAGGGATGGGTTCGGGGAGCTGTTTTTT
TRBD2	TRBV19	TRBJ2-1	many	CASSIGTGGSRNEQFF	TGTGCCAGTAGTATAGGGACGGGAGGTTCAAGGAATGAGCAGTTCTTC
NA	TRBV7-6	TRBJ2-3	many	CASSLKRGAGVRRDTQYF	TGTGCCAGCAGCTTAAAACGAGGGGCTGGAGTAAGACGGGATACGCAGTATTTT
TRBD2	TRBV7-2	TRBJ2-1	many	CASSLALAGLNEQFF	TGTGCCAGCAGCTTAGCGCTAGCGGGCCTCAATGAGCAGTTCTTC
NA	TRBV14	TRBJ2-7	many	CASSQDWAGSYEQYF	TGTGCCAGCAGCCAAGACTGGGCCGGATCCTACGAGCAGTACTTC
NA	TRBV24-1	TRBJ1-1	NA	CATSGAGVTEAFF	TGTGCCACCAGTGGTGCGGGGGTCACTGAAGCTTTCTTT
NA	TRBV27	TRBJ1-3	few	CASIGENTIYF	TGTGCCAGCATTGGCGAAAACACCATATATTTT
TRBD2	TRBV18	TRBJ2-2	many	CASSRWTSGKRELFF	TGTGCCAGCTCACGTTGGACTAGCGGGAAACGGGAGCTGTTTTTT
NA	TRBV12-3/TRBV12-4	TRBJ2-7	NA	CASSLRRRGLSNSYEQYF	TGTGCCAGCAGTTTAAGGAGGAGGGGCCTATCTAACTCCTACGAGCAGTACTTC
TRBD1	TRBV19	TRBJ1-5	few	CASRQQGSIRNQPQHF	TGTGCCAGTAGACAACAGGGGTCTATACGCAATCAGCCCCAGCATTTT
TRBD1	TRBV19	TRBJ1-1	many	CASRKDRGGTEAFF	TGTGCCAGTAGGAAGGACAGGGGAGGGACTGAAGCTTTCTTT
NA	TRBV11-2	TRBJ2-3	many	CASSSYGGITDTQYF	TGTGCCAGCAGCTCTTATGGGGGGATCACAGATACGCAGTATTTT
TRBD1	TRBV18	TRBJ2-1	many	CASSRAGTANEQFF	TGTGCCAGCTCACGCGCCGGGACAGCCAATGAGCAGTTCTTC
NA	TRBV6-1	TRBJ1-4	NA	CASSIQGGEKLFF	TGTGCCAGCAGTATACAGGGTGGGGAAAAACTGTTTTTT
NA	TRBV28	TRBJ2-1	NA	CASTPSYEQFF	TGTGCCAGCACCCCGTCTTATGAGCAGTTCTTC
TRBD2	TRBV27	TRBJ2-2	few	CASSLAGGRVHGELFF	TGTGCCAGCAGTTTAGCTGGCGGGAGAGTTCACGGGGAGCTGTTTTTT
NA	TRBV5-1	TRBJ2-3	many	CASSMGSDTQYF	TGCGCCAGCAGCATGGGGTCAGATACGCAGTATTTT
NA	TRBV28	TRBJ1-2	many	CASRPLGAWSYGYTF	TGTGCCAGCAGACCTCTGGGGGCATGGAGCTATGGCTACACCTTC
NA	TRBV6-1	TRBJ1-5	NA	CASAAGVPQPQHF	TGTGCCAGCGCGGCAGGGGTCCCTCAGCCCCAGCATTTT
TRBD1	TRBV7-2	TRBJ2-7	many	CASSLLPGTGVEQYF	TGTGCCAGCAGCCTCCTCCCCGGGACAGGGGTTGAGCAGTACTTC
NA	TRBV4-1	TRBJ2-5	many	CASSQGFLETQYF	TGCGCCAGCAGCCAAGGCTTCCTGGAGACCCAGTACTTC
NA	TRBV30	TRBJ1-3	many	CAWSVRRAAGNTIYF	TGTGCCTGGAGTGTACGGAGGGCGGCTGGAAACACCATATATTTT
NA	TRBV20-1	TRBJ1-2	few	CSARDLGRVNYGYTF	TGCAGTGCTAGAGATCTAGGCAGGGTGAACTATGGCTACACCTTC
NA	TRBV29-1	TRBJ1-1	few	CSVEAKAAEAFF	TGCAGCGTTGAAGCAAAGGCCGCGGAAGCTTTCTTT
TRBD1	TRBV5-1	TRBJ1-4	many	CASSLARGRPEKLFF	TGTGCCAGCAGCTTAGCCAGGGGGCGGCCTGAAAAACTGTTTTTT
TRBD1	TRBV2	TRBJ1-5	many	CASSVGGRGGVNQPQHF	TGTGCCAGCAGTGTTGGAGGCAGGGGGGGTGTCAATCAGCCCCAGCATTTT
NA	TRBV12-3/TRBV12-4	TRBJ2-7	many	CASSPDIDYEQYF	TGTGCCAGCAGTCCAGACATCGACTACGAGCAGTACTTC
NA	TRBV5-8	TRBJ1-1	many	CASSPRRGVGNTEAFF	TGTGCCAGCAGCCCCAGGCGCGGGGTGGGGAACACTGAAGCTTTCTTT
NA	TRBV30	TRBJ1-3	few	CAWKGGGPSSGNTIYF	TGTGCCTGGAAGGGCGGGGGCCCGAGCTCTGGAAACACCATATATTTT
NA	TRBV27	TRBJ1-6	NA	CASSLRAGQNSPLHF	TGTGCCAGCAGTTTAAGGGCTGGACAGAATTCACCCCTCCACTTT
TRBD2	TRBV10-1	TRBJ2-1	many	CASSESTTSGSRNEQFF	TGCGCCAGCAGTGAGTCGACAACTAGCGGGAGTAGGAATGAGCAGTTCTTC
TRBD2	TRBV29-1	TRBJ2-4	NA	CSALTSGSVDDTQYF	TGCAGCGCTTTGACTAGCGGGAGTGTCGATGACACTCAGTACTTC
TRBD1	TRBV7-2	TRBJ2-2	NA	CASSQSGTGGTGELFF	TGTGCCAGCAGTCAATCCGGGACAGGGGGCACCGGGGAGCTGTTTTTT
TRBD1	TRBV28	TRBJ2-3	many	CASSATGFTDTQYF	TGTGCCAGCAGCGCGACAGGGTTCACAGATACGCAGTATTTT
NA	TRBV10-3	TRBJ1-1	many	CAISDRGYTEAFF	TGTGCCATCAGTGACAGGGGCTACACTGAAGCTTTCTTT
NA	TRBV27	TRBJ2-5	many	CASNPKGQKETQYF	TGTGCCAGCAATCCAAAGGGACAAAAAGAGACCCAGTACTTC
TRBD1	TRBV2	TRBJ1-1	many	CASSYTRDRGYDTEAFF	TGTGCCAGCAGCTACACCCGGGACAGGGGGTACGACACTGAAGCTTTCTTT
TRBD1	TRBV28	TRBJ2-7	many	CASNSGTGSYEQYF	TGTGCCAGCAATTCCGGGACAGGGTCCTACGAGCAGTACTTC
NA	TRBV3-1	TRBJ2-5	many	CASSQGRETQYF	TGTGCCAGCAGCCAAGGACGAGAGACCCAGTACTTC
TRBD2	TRBV6-2/TRBV6-3	TRBJ2-2	few	CASSYPIGTRSNTGELFF	TGTGCCAGCAGTTACCCCATCGGGACTAGATCTAACACCGGGGAGCTGTTTTTT
NA	TRBV7-9	TRBJ1-2	NA	CASSGRVGYTF	TGTGCCAGCAGCGGCAGGGTTGGCTACACCTTC
NA	TRBV7-2	TRBJ2-5	NA	CASSSGPEETQYF	TGTGCCAGCAGCTCTGGACCAGAAGAGACCCAGTACTTC
TRBD1	TRBV29-1	TRBJ1-1	few	CSVVTGDGRTEAFF	TGCAGCGTTGTGACAGGGGACGGCCGGACTGAAGCTTTCTTT
TRBD1	TRBV28	TRBJ1-5	many	CASSFPTGPSNQPQHF	TGTGCCAGCAGTTTCCCGACAGGGCCAAGCAATCAGCCCCAGCATTTT
TRBD2	TRBV7-9	TRBJ2-3	NA	CASSSSTSGWDTDTQYF	TGTGCCAGCAGCTCCTCTACTAGCGGATGGGACACAGATACGCAGTATTTT